These 27 T cell receptor beta chains were sequenced from one sample in a study of response to subunit inactivated influenza vaccine. TCRdb analysed the RT-PCR reads with MiXCR anew, one entry per CDR3 protein. The data hold more than 700,000 distinct CDR3 sequences, with around 21% observed a single time. Sequencing was performed on PBMCs from blood, taken roughly 5 days after vaccination. The receptors here all came from a man aged 50-59 years who received an inactivated influenza vaccine.

This clonotype came up a few times. The CDR3 DNA is TGTGCCAGCAGCTTTGAGCGGTATAGCTATGGCTACACCTTC. Amino acid sequence: CASSFERYSYGYTF. The chain joins TRBV5-6 to TRBJ1-2; D gene uncertain. The germline CDR1 and CDR2 sequences are SGHDT and YYEEEE. Trimming removed 2 bases at V and 4 bases at J, with 12 bases between. The CDR3 contains 14 residues.

In this sample, this clonotype turned up many times. The chain combines TRBV12-3 or TRBV12-4 with TRBJ2-1; no clear D gene. The CDR3 runs to 12 residues. The ends were cut back, 6 bases at V and 5 bases at J, with 8 bases in the middle. CDR3 bases: TGTGCCAGCAGGCGAGGCGACAATGAGCAGTTCTTC. It is translated as CASRRGDNEQFF.

There are a few counts of this clonotype. J is TRBJ2-5 and V is TRBV7-9; D gene uncertain. This CDR3 region has 12 residues. Trimming shortened V by 8 bases and J by 5 bases, and 12 bases separated the two germline ends. Germline V CDR1 and CDR2: SEHNR, FQNEAQ (reference sequence). CDR3 sequence (DNA): TGTGCCAGCTCCAAGGGAAGGGAGACCCAGTACTTC. Translating gives CASSKGRETQYF.

The chain carries TRBV12-3 or TRBV12-4 and TRBJ1-5; the D is unclear. This CDR3 has 13 residues. V shed 6 bases and J shed 4 bases, with 10 bases lying between them. This CDR3 is CASSIRDNQPQHF. CDR3 coding DNA: TGTGCCAGCAGCATAAGGGATAATCAGCCCCAGCATTTT.

J is TRBJ2-7 and V is TRBV27; 8 positions agree with TRBD2. The CDR3 has 15 amino acids. The J segment lost 4 bases and the V segment lost 8 bases, leaving 13 bases of the junction unmatched. Germline V gene lookup returns CDR1 MNHEY and CDR2 SMNVEV (reference sequence). The CDR3 here is CASRRDGTRLYEQYF. As DNA, the CDR3 is TGTGCCAGCCGACGGGACGGGACTAGGTTATACGAGCAGTACTTC.

This clonotype was observed a few times. V and J are TRBV7-2 and TRBJ2-4; 8 nucleotides align to TRBD2. The V and J ends lost 4 bases and 1 base, in that order; junction bases with no gene match: 9. The CDR3 has 17 amino acids. In germline, CDR1 is SGHTA, CDR2 FQGNSA. The CDR3 DNA sequence: TGTGCCAGCAGCTCCCAGTTCCGGGGGGGGGCCAAAAACATTCAGTACTTC. Translated: CASSSQFRGGAKNIQYF.

This chain uses TRBV5-5 with TRBJ1-2; the D gene is possibly TRBD1 (5 bases). CDR1 is SGHKS, CDR2 YYEKEE, per germline (reference sequence). CDR3 length: 16 amino acids. Trimming cost V 1 base and J 4 bases, with 17 bases left between them. The CDR3 here is CASSLSRSGTIYGYTF. CDR3 coding DNA: TGTGCCAGCAGCTTGTCACGATCCGGGACGATCTATGGCTACACCTTC.

This clonotype appeared a few times. The chain couples TRBV27 to TRBJ2-7; no definite D call. Germline loops: CDR1 MNHEY, CDR2 SMNVEV (reference sequence). V lost 2 bases and J 3 bases, leaving 14 bases between the germline ends. This CDR3 has 15 residues. CDR3 residues: CASSLVATANYEQYF. CDR3 in DNA: TGTGCCAGCAGTTTAGTCGCGACGGCTAACTACGAGCAGTACTTC.

There are a few counts of this clonotype. The J gene is TRBJ2-7, the V gene TRBV20-1; 7 positions match TRBD1. CDR1 and CDR2 (germline): DFQATT, SNEGSKA (reference sequence). The CDR3 is 13 residues long. V gave up 6 bases and J gave up 3 bases; unmatched junction bases: 8. The CDR3: CSAGDRVIYEQYF. CDR3 bases: TGCAGTGCAGGGGACAGAGTGATCTACGAGCAGTACTTC.

This clonotype was detected only a few times. The rearrangement joins TRBV20-1 to TRBJ1-5; D is perhaps TRBD1 (6 bases). Germline CDR1 reads DFQATT; CDR2 reads SNEGSKA (reference sequence). Trimming shortened V by 2 bases and J by 2 bases, and 10 bases separated the two germline ends. The CDR3 consists of 14 residues. CDR3 sequence reads: CSARRDKRNQPQHF. CDR3 nucleotides: TGCAGTGCTAGAAGGGACAAACGCAATCAGCCCCAGCATTTT.

This clonotype was found many times. The chain links TRBV5-1 to TRBJ2-7; D perhaps matches TRBD2 (6 bases). The ends were cut back, 4 bases at V and 0 bases at J, with 14 bases in the middle. The CDR3 contains 15 residues. In germline, CDR1 is SGHRS, CDR2 YFSETQ. CDR3 sequence: CASSPGTGSSYEQYF. The DNA for the CDR3 is TGCGCCAGCAGCCCGGGGACCGGGAGCTCCTACGAGCAGTACTTC.

This rearrangement joins TRBV4-2 to TRBJ2-3, with a tentative D call TRBD2 (5 bases). From germline, CDR1 is LGHNA and CDR2 YNFKEQ. The V and J ends lost 0 bases and 2 bases respectively, with 9 bases between them. The CDR3 runs 15 residues. The CDR3 region has the DNA TGTGCCAGCAGCCAAGATCAGGACTCCACAGATACGCAGTATTTT. Its translation is CASSQDQDSTDTQYF.

This sequence joins TRBV10-1 and TRBJ2-7; tentative D call: TRBD2 (5 bases). Germline-derived CDR1 and CDR2 are WNHNN and SYGVQD (reference sequence). V was trimmed by 2 bases and J by 3 bases, leaving 8 bases between them. There are 13 residues in the CDR3. The DNA of the CDR3 is TGCGCCAGCAGTGAGACCGGGGTCTACGAGCAGTACTTC. It yields the protein CASSETGVYEQYF.

This clonotype has more than one count but fewer than ten. This sequence joins TRBV29-1 and TRBJ1-5; D is undetermined. The V end was cut by 5 bases, the J end by 3 bases, with 11 bases between. The CDR3 is 13 amino acids. Germline V gives CDR1 SQVTM, CDR2 ANQGSEA. The CDR3 nucleotides read TGCAGCGTTAGCCAGGAAACCAATCAGCCCCAGCATTTT. It translates to CSVSQETNQPQHF.

V usage is TRBV28 and J usage is TRBJ2-7, with 12 bases identical to TRBD2. Trimming cost V 6 bases and J 4 bases; bases outside gene matches: 4. The CDR3 sequence is 14 residues long. Germline CDR1 reads MDHEN; CDR2 reads SYDVKM. CDR3 nucleotides: TGTGCCAGCAGATCGACTAGCGGGAGATACGAGCAGTACTTC. This codes for CASRSTSGRYEQYF.

This clonotype showed up just a few times. The chain employs TRBV10-3 and TRBJ2-7; 9 bases agree with TRBD2. V gave up 0 bases and J gave up 0 bases; unmatched junction bases: 9. CDR3 length: 18 residues. Germline CDR1 ENHRY, CDR2 SYGVKD. The CDR3 loop reads CAISESGLAGSSSYEQYF. The CDR3 nucleotides read TGTGCCATCAGTGAGTCGGGTCTAGCGGGGAGCAGCTCCTACGAGCAGTACTTC.

This chain links TRBV11-2 with TRBJ2-7; perhaps TRBD1 as D (6 bases). The V gene lost 4 bases and the J gene lost 0 bases, with 19 bases spanning the gap. Germline assignment: CDR1 SGHAT and CDR2 FQNNGV. This CDR3 has 17 amino acids. CDR3 coding DNA: TGTGCCAGCAGCTCACCAGCCGGGACATACTACTCCTACGAGCAGTACTTC. It codes for CASSSPAGTYYSYEQYF. The whole variable domain, filled in from reference TRBV11-2 and TRBJ2-7, reads EAGVAQSPRYKIIEKRQSVAFWCNPISGHATLYWYQQILGQGPKLLIQFQNNGVVDDSQLPKDRFSAERLKGVDSTLKIQPAKLEDSAVYLCASSSPAGTYYSYEQYFGPGTRLTVT.

Points on this clonotype: At one of its ends the junction is not consistent with the germline gene, which may arise from a read error. The rearrangement joins TRBV12-3 or TRBV12-4 to TRBJ2-7; D possibly corresponds to TRBD1 (6 bases). There are 10 residues in the CDR3. The CDR3 loop is CATPGQTSEF. As DNA, the CDR3 is TGTGCCACCCCTGGACAGACTTCCGAATTC.

This clonotype was recorded at least ten times. The chain joins TRBV20-1 to TRBJ2-3; TRBD1 agrees at 9 bases. The V gene end was trimmed by 6 bases and the J gene end by 4 bases; junction bases not matched to a gene: 5. The germline gives CDR1 DFQATT, CDR2 SNEGSKA (reference sequence). The CDR3 runs 13 residues. The CDR3 coding sequence is TGCAGTGCCTCTACAGGGGGCGCAGATACGCAGTATTTT. It is translated as CSASTGGADTQYF.

This chain links TRBV6-6 with TRBJ2-7; no clear D. The V and J ends lost 6 bases and 2 bases respectively, with 11 bases between them. From germline, CDR1 is MNHNY and CDR2 SVGAGI (reference sequence). This CDR3 region has 13 residues. As DNA, the CDR3 is TGTGCCAGCAGCCCCCTGGTGACCTACGAGCAGTACTTC. This encodes CASSPLVTYEQYF.

This sequence joins TRBV20-1 and TRBJ2-1; no definite D call. Trimming left V 3 bases short and J 5 bases short, with 5 bases between. Germline V gives CDR1 DFQATT, CDR2 SNEGSKA (reference sequence). The CDR3 has 11 residues. This chain's CDR3 is CSARRDNEQFF. The DNA for the CDR3 is TGCAGTGCTAGGCGAGACAATGAGCAGTTCTTC.

This sequence joins TRBV6-2 or TRBV6-3 and TRBJ2-2; 11 positions agree with TRBD2. The V segment lost 2 bases and the J segment 7 bases; nucleotides outside the gene matches: 9. The CDR3 is 17 residues long. Germline loops: CDR1 MNHEY, CDR2 SVGEGT. The CDR3 protein is CASSYPTLAGAFGELFF. The CDR3 region has the DNA TGTGCCAGCAGTTACCCGACACTAGCGGGAGCGTTCGGGGAGCTGTTTTTT.

The J gene is TRBJ1-5, the V gene TRBV19; D unclear. With 5 bases removed from V and 0 bases from J, the gap between germline ends came to 11 bases. This CDR3 has 15 residues. Germline V lookup: CDR1 LNHDA, CDR2 SQIVND (reference sequence). The CDR3, as DNA: TGTGCCAGTAGTTCACTCGACCTTAGCAATCAGCCCCAGCATTTT. Residues: CASSSLDLSNQPQHF.

The table lists this clonotype with a few counts. The V and J genes are TRBV7-2 and TRBJ2-3, with 15 nucleotides matching TRBD2. Germline assignment: CDR1 SGHTA and CDR2 FQGNSA. After removal of 5 bases from V and 3 bases from J, the junction contained 3 bases not matched to a gene. The CDR3 extends over 16 amino acids. The DNA for the CDR3 is TGTGCCAGCAGCAACGGACTAGCGGGGGGGACAGATACGCAGTATTTT. Translated, it gives CASSNGLAGGTDTQYF.

The chain couples TRBV20-1 to TRBJ2-5, with TRBD1 identical over 8 bases. CDR3 length: 15 residues. Losses at the gene ends were 0 bases for V and 2 bases for J; bases not matched to a gene: 5. Germline CDR1 and CDR2: DFQATT and SNEGSKA (reference sequence). The DNA for the CDR3 is TGCAGTGCTAGAGATCTGACAGGGGCACAAGAGACCCAGTACTTC. Translated, it gives CSARDLTGAQETQYF.

This clonotype occurred a few times. The gene calls are TRBV15 and TRBJ2-7; 9 nucleotides match TRBD1. The CDR3 covers 14 residues. The germline V gene has CDR1 LNHNV and CDR2 YYDKDF (reference sequence). The junction had 8 bases not matched to a gene; V was cut back by 8 bases and J by 3 bases. In DNA, the CDR3 is TGTGCCACCGTTCCGGGACAGGGAGACTACGAGCAGTACTTC. Its translation is CATVPGQGDYEQYF.

This clonotype was counted many times. This chain joins TRBV5-6 and TRBJ2-7; weak D call: TRBD2 (6 bases). Germline V lookup: CDR1 SGHDT, CDR2 YYEEEE. The CDR3 is made up of 15 amino acids. The V end lost 3 bases, the J end lost 2 bases, and 15 bases lay between the germline ends. The CDR3 coding sequence is TGTGCCAGCAGCTGGACCGGGACTTCACCCTACGAGCAGTACTTC. This gives the protein CASSWTGTSPYEQYF.